These T cell receptor beta chains were read from a single sample in a study of relationships among human T cell subsets. TCRdb reprocessed the multiplex PCR reads via MiXCR and lists one record per CDR3 protein. The sample records roughly 15,000 distinct CDR3 sequences, about 60% being singletons. Sequencing was performed on total T cells sorted from blood. Receptors were obtained from a man aged 35 to 55 in good health. The CDR3 runs from the conserved cysteine through the conserved F or W. D genes are given only for firm matches. Not every row has a clone size; where given, it reads once, few, many or a size class.

>few|.|TRBV6-5|TRBJ1-5
CASSYSGRGSNQPQHF
TGTGCCAGCAGTTACTCTGGTAGGGGAAGCAATCAGCCCCAGCATTTT
>few|TRBD2|TRBV6-4|TRBJ2-1
CASSAGTNSPDEQFF
TGTGCCAGCAGTGCGGGGACTAATTCTCCTGATGAGCAGTTCTTC
>few|TRBD1|TRBV11-2|TRBJ2-1
CASSGTVERGEQFF
TGTGCCAGCAGCGGGACAGTCGAGCGAGGTGAGCAGTTCTTC
>.|TRBD2|TRBV2|TRBJ2-1
CASSERGRYNEQFF
TGTGCCAGCAGTGAACGCGGGAGATACAATGAGCAGTTCTTC
>few|TRBD1|TRBV4-2|TRBJ2-7
CASSQVIDRDQYF
TGCGCCAGCAGCCAAGTTATCGACAGGGATCAGTACTTC
>.|.|TRBV6-1|TRBJ1-1
CASSERGPPTEAFF
TGTGCCAGCAGTGAAAGGGGACCCCCCACTGAAGCTTTCTTT
>.|.|TRBV7-9|TRBJ2-2
CASSGVTITGELFF
TGTGCCAGCAGCGGGGTCACGATCACCGGGGAGCTGTTTTTT
>.|TRBD1|TRBV13|TRBJ2-7
CASSQARDRGTFLQYF
TGTGCCAGCAGCCAAGCCCGGGACAGGGGGACCTTTTTGCAGTACTTC
>once|.|TRBV10-3|TRBJ1-1
CAISEGDRNTEAFF
TGTGCCATCAGTGAGGGAGACAGGAACACTGAAGCTTTCTTT
>.|TRBD1|TRBV29-1|TRBJ2-2
CSVPEGTGKAGELFF
TGCAGCGTTCCGGAGGGGACAGGGAAGGCCGGGGAGCTGTTTTTT
>once|.|TRBV2|TRBJ1-4
CASRDRLGGKLFF
TGTGCCAGCAGGGACAGATTGGGGGGAAAACTGTTTTTT
>.|.|TRBV7-2|TRBJ2-3
CASSPRRGTTRGADTQYF
TGTGCCAGCAGCCCTCGACGGGGGACGACCAGAGGAGCAGATACGCAGTATTTT
>.|.|TRBV5-6|TRBJ2-5
CASSLARQAEETQYF
TGTGCCAGCAGCTTGGCCCGGCAGGCTGAGGAGACCCAGTACTTC
>.|.|TRBV20-1|TRBJ1-1
CSARVWQATEAFF
TGCAGTGCTAGAGTATGGCAAGCCACTGAAGCTTTCTTT
>.|.|TRBV4-1|TRBJ1-4
CASSQVAVLGEKLFF
TGCGCCAGCAGCCAAGTAGCGGTTTTGGGTGAAAAACTGTTTTTT
>.|.|TRBV13|TRBJ2-1
CASSFTGSSYNEQFF
TGTGCCAGCAGCTTCACGGGGAGCTCCTACAATGAGCAGTTCTTC
>.|TRBD2|TRBV11-2|TRBJ2-1
CASSLRTSGERNNEQFF
TGTGCCAGCAGTTTACGGACTAGCGGGGAGAGGAACAATGAGCAGTTCTTC